This T cell receptor beta chain derives from a study of response to subunit inactivated influenza vaccine. Whole-study results and caveats: The authors proposed limited new T cell recruitment per seasonal influenza vaccination.

TCRdb redid the calling of the RT-PCR reads with MiXCR, one entry per CDR3 protein. This table holds about 650,000 distinct CDR3 sequences, 15% to 18% found once. Germline CDR1 is MNHNS and CDR2 is SASEGT. The V end lost 6 bases, the J end lost 6 bases, and 8 bases lay between the germline ends. The CDR3 has 11 amino acids. As to this clonotype: The antigen is not known.

The receptor comes from a man over 45 who received an inactivated influenza vaccine. The rearrangement joins TRBV6-1 to TRBJ1-2, with no clear D. Specimen: PBMCs from blood, collected roughly 12 days after vaccination. CDR3 sequence reads: CASRLTDGYTF. The CDR3 DNA is TGTGCCAGCAGGCTGACGGATGGCTACACCTTC.